Listed below are T cell receptor beta chains from one sample, sequenced in a study of T cell repertoires in cytomegalovirus infection. A single record per CDR3 protein comes from TCRdb applying MiXCR to the reads. The sample lists some 700,000 distinct CDR3 sequences; approximately 34% were seen once. What was sequenced was PBMCs. The origin of the receptors is a human donor in good health (CMV status not recorded). Some clones in this sample may be carry-over from other donors' samples. Both conserved end residues are part of each CDR3. Each record gives: J gene, V gene, clone size, D gene, CDR3 DNA, CDR3 protein. A D gene is named only where the DNA matches it firmly. Clone size is not always given. Where it is, it says once, few, many or a class for expanded clones.

j_gene: TRBJ2-7; v_gene: TRBV27; abundance: -; d_gene: -; CDR3nt: TGTGCCAGCAGTCCCTATGATCGCTACGAGCAGTACTTC; CDR3aa: CASSPYDRYEQYF
j_gene: TRBJ1-1; v_gene: TRBV7-8; abundance: -; d_gene: -; CDR3nt: TGTGCCAGCAGCTTAAGAGGTCTGGTGAACACTGAAGCTTTCTTT; CDR3aa: CASSLRGLVNTEAFF
j_gene: TRBJ2-1; v_gene: TRBV7-6; abundance: -; d_gene: -; CDR3nt: TGTGCCATCAGCTTAGAGGGGGGTTACAATGAGCAGTTCTTC; CDR3aa: CAISLEGGYNEQFF
j_gene: TRBJ2-1; v_gene: TRBV7-6; abundance: -; d_gene: -; CDR3nt: TGTGCCAGCAGCTTATCCAGGACACAATTCAATGAGCAGTTCTTC; CDR3aa: CASSLSRTQFNEQFF
j_gene: TRBJ2-7; v_gene: TRBV28; abundance: -; d_gene: TRBD1; CDR3nt: TGTGCCAGCAGTTTTTGGGGACAGGAATACGAGCAGTACTTC; CDR3aa: CASSFWGQEYEQYF
j_gene: TRBJ1-5; v_gene: TRBV18; abundance: -; d_gene: -; CDR3nt: TGTGCCAGCTCATCGCGGACGGAAATCAATCAGCCCCAGCATTTT; CDR3aa: CASSSRTEINQPQHF
j_gene: TRBJ1-1; v_gene: TRBV25-1; abundance: many; d_gene: -; CDR3nt: TGTGCCAGCAGTGAACAGGGACGATCGAGAACTGAAGCTTTCTTT; CDR3aa: CASSEQGRSRTEAFF
j_gene: TRBJ2-5; v_gene: TRBV10-3; abundance: -; d_gene: TRBD2; CDR3nt: TGTGCCATCAGTGAGGGGACTAGCGCAAACCAAGAGACCCAGTACTTC; CDR3aa: CAISEGTSANQETQYF
j_gene: TRBJ2-3; v_gene: TRBV19; abundance: -; d_gene: -; CDR3nt: TGTGCCAGTAGCAACCTCGGACTTGCCGATACGCAGTATTTT; CDR3aa: CASSNLGLADTQYF
j_gene: TRBJ1-1; v_gene: TRBV19; abundance: -; d_gene: -; CDR3nt: TGTGCCAGTAGCCCGGTGAGGGTGAACACTGAAGCTTTCTTT; CDR3aa: CASSPVRVNTEAFF